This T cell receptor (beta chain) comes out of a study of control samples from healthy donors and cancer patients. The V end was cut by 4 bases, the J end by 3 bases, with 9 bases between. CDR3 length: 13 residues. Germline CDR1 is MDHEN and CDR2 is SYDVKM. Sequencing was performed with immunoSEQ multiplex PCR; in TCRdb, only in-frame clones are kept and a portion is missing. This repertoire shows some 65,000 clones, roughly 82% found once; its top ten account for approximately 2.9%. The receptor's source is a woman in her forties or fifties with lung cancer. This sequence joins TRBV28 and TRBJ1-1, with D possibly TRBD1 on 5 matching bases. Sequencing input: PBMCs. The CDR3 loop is CASSSRQYTEAFF. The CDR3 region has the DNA TGTGCCAGCAGTTCGCGACAGTACACTGAAGCTTTCTTT.